This T cell receptor beta chain was identified in a study of regulatory T cells in long-lasting Graves disease. Germline V gene data show CDR1 as SGHTA and CDR2 as FQGTGA. This CDR3 spans 13 amino acids. V was cut by 8 bases and J by 4 bases, with 12 bases left in between. The sample's time point: newly diagnosed GD, antithyroid drugs for less than 3 months. TCR sequences were obtained from RNA taken from PBMCs. The patient group derived from an endocrinology department in Xi'an, China. Relying on iRepertoire HTBI primers and Arm-PCR of CDR3 regions, the team built TCR beta libraries. Each CDR3 protein gets one entry after TCRdb re-called the multiplex PCR reads with MiXCR. The sample carries 500,000 or so distinct CDR3 sequences, about a sixth recorded once. This clonotype was found many times. Antigen unknown. Findings and limits, study-wide: Exclusively peripheral blood, rather than thyroid tissue, was studied. TCR diversity was lower in persistent than newly diagnosed Graves' disease.

The sample was also reused in another study, on T cells in Graves' hyperthyroidism and ophthalmopathy. That paper adds: The primer set for the first-round RT-PCR of the TCR CDR3 was HTBI.

The chain has TRBV7-3 and TRBJ1-5, with D possibly being TRBD1 (5 bases). The sequenced sample was peripheral blood mononuclear cells (PBMCs), obtained at new diagnosis, from a patient treated with antithyroid drugs. This clonotype was sampled from a man between 40 and 49 years old with Graves disease. The chain's CDR3 is CASGPGPNQPQHF. The CDR3, as DNA: TGTGCCAGCGGCCCGGGACCTAATCAGCCCCAGCATTTT.